Below, one T cell receptor beta chain is given with its context. These data belong to a study of blood T cell repertoires in COVID-19. Study details: COVID-19 samples, acute and convalescent, were from the United States, Italy and Spain. Sources were T cells, B-cell-depleted T cells, or PBMCs; the material itself was cDNA or gDNA.

Authors' methods: By means of reference gene primer amplification, nucleated cell counts were estimated. TCRdb's copy holds only in-frame clones and misses some; the assay was immunoSEQ multiplex PCR. V and J calls and clone size are those listed in that table; D and trimming were worked out from the DNA. The table lists around 310,000 clones, almost 90% of them singletons. Patients at the Seattle site were enrolled during active infection and followed longitudinally. J was trimmed by 0 bases and V by 3 bases; bases with no gene match: 9. From germline, CDR1 is SGHVS and CDR2 FQNEAQ. CDR3 length: 17 residues.

Source material: peripheral blood. This clonotype was obtained from a woman between 35 and 50 years old with COVID-19, enrolled during active disease. The chain combines TRBV7-8 with TRBJ1-2; TRBD1 aligns across 8 bases. The CDR3 nucleotides are TGTGCCAGCAGCTTTGGAATGACAGGGGATGCTAACTATGGCTACACCTTC. Amino acids: CASSFGMTGDANYGYTF.